This T cell receptor (beta chain) was obtained from a study of blood T cell repertoires in COVID-19 (dated by TCRdb to the early 2020s). Study-wide context: Collaborator samples came from the United States, Italy and Spain and covered acute and convalescent phases of COVID-19. The material from the prospective study consisted of cDNA or gDNA derived from T cells, B-cell-depleted T cells, or PBMCs. Subjects who had been exposed to COVID-19, were actively infected with it, or had recovered from it provided the deeply sampled blood TCRbeta repertoires that made up the dataset. The repertoires were released in a freely available public database meant as a resource for research on the immune response to SARS-CoV-2. The samples were drawn from two sources: the first 160 participants of the ongoing ImmuneRACE study, and approximately 1,300 subjects contributed by 6 global collaborators. A de-identified subject ID, COVID-19 status, age in years and sex were almost always included in the sample metadata. Where available, HLA class I and class II types were taken from metadata supplied by the sample provider and were not determined by assay-based typing. The full study reports these points: The amount of clinical and demographic metadata varied by source and participant and was provided uncurated.

CDR1 and CDR2 are read off the germline V gene as KGHSH and LQKENI. Trimming at the junction amounts to 1 base on V and 2 bases on J, and the germline ends lie 12 bases apart. From cysteine to phenylalanine, the CDR3 is 15 amino acids long. Of all the DNA, just the CDR3 is kept, 45 bases in frame from base 1. On this clone itself: This clone's antigen is unknown. One base away there is no much larger clone; base qualities are not given.

The collaborating institutions used their own protocols to collect whole blood in K2EDTA tubes. Collaborator samples were shipped for TCRbeta analysis as frozen whole blood, isolated PBMCs, or DNA extracted from either sample type. The immunoSEQ Assay, a bias-controlled multiplex PCR, was used to amplify TCRbeta CDR3 regions from genomic DNA. The original methods were these. Nucleated cell counts per sample were estimated from amplification of reference gene primers within the assay. To quantify the absolute abundance of each unique TCRbeta CDR3 rearrangement, sequence reads were collapsed and filtered. For each sample, productive Simpson clonality was calculated as the square root of Simpson's diversity index over productive rearrangements. The clones in this table, taken by TCRdb from immuneACCESS, are in-frame only. Not every clone is retained; where verified, under half of the shortfall comes from an unresolved V gene, and the cause of the rest is unknown. The V and J calls and clone size come from that table; D and trimming were worked out from the DNA. The sample data list approximately 300,000 clones, and around 89% of these were observed just once. Together, the top ten hold under 5% of the sample.

The sample comprised peripheral blood. Rearrangement joined TRBV18 to TRBJ2-7, with TRBD1 as a weak D call on 6 bases. The receptor's source is a woman aged 45-60 years with active or convalescent COVID-19. The DNA reads as follows: TGTGCCAGCTCACCACAAGCAGGGGAAACCTACGAGCAGTACTTC. The translation is CASSPQAGETYEQYF.